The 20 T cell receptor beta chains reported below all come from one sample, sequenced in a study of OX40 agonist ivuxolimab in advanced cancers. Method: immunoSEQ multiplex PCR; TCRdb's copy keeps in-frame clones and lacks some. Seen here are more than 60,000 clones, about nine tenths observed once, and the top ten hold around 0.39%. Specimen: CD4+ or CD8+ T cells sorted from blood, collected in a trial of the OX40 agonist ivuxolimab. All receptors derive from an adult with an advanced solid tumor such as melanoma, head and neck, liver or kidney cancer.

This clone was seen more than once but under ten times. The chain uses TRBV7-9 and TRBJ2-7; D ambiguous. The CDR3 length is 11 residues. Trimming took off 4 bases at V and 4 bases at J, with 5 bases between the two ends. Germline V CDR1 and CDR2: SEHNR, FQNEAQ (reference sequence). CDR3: CASSSRYEQYF. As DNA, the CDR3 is TGTGCCAGCAGCTCTAGGTACGAGCAGTACTTC.

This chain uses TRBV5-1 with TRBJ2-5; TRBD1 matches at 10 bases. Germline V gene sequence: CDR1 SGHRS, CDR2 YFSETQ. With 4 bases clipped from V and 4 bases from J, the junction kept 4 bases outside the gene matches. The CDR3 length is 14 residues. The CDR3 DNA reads TGCGCCAGCAGCGGACAGGGGGTTATAGAGACCCAGTACTTC. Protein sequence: CASSGQGVIETQYF.

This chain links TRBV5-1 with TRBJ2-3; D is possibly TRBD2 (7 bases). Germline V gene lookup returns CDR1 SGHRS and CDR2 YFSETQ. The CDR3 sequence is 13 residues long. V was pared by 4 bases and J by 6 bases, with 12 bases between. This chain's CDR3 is CASSRGGRDTQYF. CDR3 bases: TGCGCCAGCAGCAGGGGGGGACGGGATACGCAGTATTTT.

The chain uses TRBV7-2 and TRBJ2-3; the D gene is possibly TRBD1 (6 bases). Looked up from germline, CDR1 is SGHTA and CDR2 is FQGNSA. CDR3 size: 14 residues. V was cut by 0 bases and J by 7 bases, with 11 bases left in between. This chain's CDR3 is CASSLAWTANTQYF. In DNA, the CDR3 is TGTGCCAGCAGCTTAGCCTGGACAGCAAATACGCAGTATTTT.

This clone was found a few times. Here the CDR3 DNA reads TGTGCCAGCAGTATTCGGGACAGTAATTCACCCCTCCACTTT. This sequence encodes CASSIRDSNSPLHF. The V gene is TRBV7-2, the J gene TRBJ1-6, with 7 bases aligning to TRBD1. The trim removed 6 bases at V and 6 bases at J, leaving 5 bases unmatched. The CDR3 sequence is 14 residues long. Germline V gene sequence: CDR1 SGHTA, CDR2 FQGNSA.

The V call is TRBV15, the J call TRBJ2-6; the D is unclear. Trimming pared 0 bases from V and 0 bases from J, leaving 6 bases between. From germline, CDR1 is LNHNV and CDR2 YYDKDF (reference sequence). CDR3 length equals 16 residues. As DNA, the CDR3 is TGTGCCACCAGCAGAGATCGGAGCTCTGGGGCCAACGTCCTGACTTTC. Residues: CATSRDRSSGANVLTF.

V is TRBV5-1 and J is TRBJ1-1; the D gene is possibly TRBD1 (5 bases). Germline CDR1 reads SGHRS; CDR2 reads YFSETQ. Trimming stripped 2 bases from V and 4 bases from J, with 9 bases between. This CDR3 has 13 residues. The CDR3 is CASSLWGSTEAFF. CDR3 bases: TGCGCCAGCAGCTTATGGGGGAGCACTGAAGCTTTCTTT.

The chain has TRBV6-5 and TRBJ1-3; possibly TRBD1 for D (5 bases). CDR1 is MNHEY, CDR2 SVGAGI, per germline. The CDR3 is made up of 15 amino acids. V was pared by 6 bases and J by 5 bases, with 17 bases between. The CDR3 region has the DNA TGTGCCAGCAGCCGGGACGGTTACGTGAGAAACACCATATATTTT. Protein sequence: CASSRDGYVRNTIYF.

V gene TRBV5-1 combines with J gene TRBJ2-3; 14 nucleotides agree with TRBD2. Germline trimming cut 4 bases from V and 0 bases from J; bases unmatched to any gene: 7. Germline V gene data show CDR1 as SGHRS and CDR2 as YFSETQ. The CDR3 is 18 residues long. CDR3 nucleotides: TGCGCCAGCAGCCCCGGGACTAGCGGGGGACGTAGCACAGATACGCAGTATTTT. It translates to CASSPGTSGGRSTDTQYF.

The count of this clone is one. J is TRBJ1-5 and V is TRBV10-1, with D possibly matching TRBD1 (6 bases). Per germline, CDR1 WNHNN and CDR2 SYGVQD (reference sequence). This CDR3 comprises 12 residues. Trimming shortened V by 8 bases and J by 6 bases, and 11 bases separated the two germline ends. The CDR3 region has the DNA TGCGCCAGCCGTTACAGGGCTCAGCCCCAGCATTTT. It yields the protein CASRYRAQPQHF.

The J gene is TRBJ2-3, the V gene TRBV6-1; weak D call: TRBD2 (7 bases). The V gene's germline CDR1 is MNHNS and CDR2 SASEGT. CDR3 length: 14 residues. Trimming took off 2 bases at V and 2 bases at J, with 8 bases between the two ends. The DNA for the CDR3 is TGTGCCAGCAGTGAACGGGGGGCCACAGATACGCAGTATTTT. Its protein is CASSERGATDTQYF.

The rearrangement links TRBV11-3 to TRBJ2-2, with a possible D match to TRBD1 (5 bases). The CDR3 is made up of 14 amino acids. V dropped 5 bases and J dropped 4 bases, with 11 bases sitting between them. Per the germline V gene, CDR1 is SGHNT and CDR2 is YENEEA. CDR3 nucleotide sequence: TGTGCCAGCAGCAAAGAAGGGGTCACCGGGGAGCTGTTTTTT. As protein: CASSKEGVTGELFF.

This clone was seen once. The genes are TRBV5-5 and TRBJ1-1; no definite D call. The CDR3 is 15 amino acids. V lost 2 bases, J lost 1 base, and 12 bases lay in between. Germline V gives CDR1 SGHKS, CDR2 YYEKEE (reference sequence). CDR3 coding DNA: TGTGCCAGCAGCTTTACTTCCCCGGGGAACACTGAAGCTTTCTTT. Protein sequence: CASSFTSPGNTEAFF.

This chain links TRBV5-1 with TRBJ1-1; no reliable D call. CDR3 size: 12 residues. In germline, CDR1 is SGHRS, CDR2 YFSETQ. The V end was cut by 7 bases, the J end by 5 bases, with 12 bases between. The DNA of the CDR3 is TGCGCCAGCCGGAGGGAAGGGACTGAAGCTTTCTTT. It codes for CASRREGTEAFF.

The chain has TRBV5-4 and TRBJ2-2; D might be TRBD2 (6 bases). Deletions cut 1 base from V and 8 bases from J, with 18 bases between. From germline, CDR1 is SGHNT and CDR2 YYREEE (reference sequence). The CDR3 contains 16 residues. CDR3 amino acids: CASSLSIGVAAGELFF. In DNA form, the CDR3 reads TGTGCCAGCAGCTTGTCCATCGGTGTAGCGGCGGGGGAGCTGTTTTTT.

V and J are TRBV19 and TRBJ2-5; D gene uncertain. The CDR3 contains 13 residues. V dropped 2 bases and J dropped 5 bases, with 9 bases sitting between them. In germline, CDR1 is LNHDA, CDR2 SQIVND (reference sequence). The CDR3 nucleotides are TGTGCCAGTAGTATAATGTCAGGCGAGACCCAGTACTTC. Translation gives CASSIMSGETQYF. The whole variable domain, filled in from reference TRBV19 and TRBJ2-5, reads DGGITQSPKYLFRKEGQNVTLSCEQNLNHDAMYWYRQDPGQGLRLIYYSQIVNDFQKGDIAEGYSVSREKKESFPLTVTSAQKNPTAFYLCASSIMSGETQYFGPGTRLLVL.

The CDR3 reads CASSPLQHF. DNA for the CDR3: TGTGCCAGCAGCCCCCTCCAGCATTTT. J is TRBJ1-5 and V is TRBV7-2; D not certain. The CDR3 is made up of 9 amino acids. The V gene's germline CDR1 is SGHTA and CDR2 FQGNSA. Deletions cut 5 bases from V and 12 bases from J, with 5 bases between. The full variable domain, completed using reference TRBV7-2 and TRBJ1-5, is GAGVSQSPSNKVTEKGKDVELRCDPISGHTALYWYRQSLGQGLEFLIYFQGNSAPDKSGLPSDRFSAERTGGSVSTLTIQRTQQEDSAVYLCASSPLQHFGDGTRLSIL.

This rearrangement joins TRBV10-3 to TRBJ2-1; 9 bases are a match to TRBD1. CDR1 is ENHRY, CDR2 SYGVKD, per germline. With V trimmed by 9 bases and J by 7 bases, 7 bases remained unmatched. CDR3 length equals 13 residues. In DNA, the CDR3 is TGTGCCATTCTCCGGGACAGGGAAAATGAGCAGTTCTTC. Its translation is CAILRDRENEQFF.

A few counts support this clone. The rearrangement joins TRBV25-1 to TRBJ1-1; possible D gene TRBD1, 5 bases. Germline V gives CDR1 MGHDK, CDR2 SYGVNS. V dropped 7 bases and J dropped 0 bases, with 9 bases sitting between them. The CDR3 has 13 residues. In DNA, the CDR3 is TGTGCCAGCAAACAGGTAATGAACACTGAAGCTTTCTTT. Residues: CASKQVMNTEAFF.

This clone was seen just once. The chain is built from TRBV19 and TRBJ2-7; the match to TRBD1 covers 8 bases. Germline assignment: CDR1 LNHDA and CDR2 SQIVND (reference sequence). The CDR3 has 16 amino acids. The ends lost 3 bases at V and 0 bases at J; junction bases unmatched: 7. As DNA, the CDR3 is TGTGCCAGTAGTATCACCCGGACAGGGCCCTCCTACGAGCAGTACTTC. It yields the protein CASSITRTGPSYEQYF.